The sequence of this TCR beta chain was determined in a study of CD8 T cells in ankylosing spondylitis. This clonotype appeared a single time. Its target is not known. Whole-study findings and limits: Seemingly characteristic of ankylosing spondylitis blood was a TCR beta motif consisting of under ten highly homologous variants.

TCRdb reanalysed the 5' RACE reads using MiXCR and keeps one entry per CDR3 protein. Of more than 300,000 distinct CDR3 sequences in the sample, less than 9.5% are singletons; the top ten hold about 14%. Trimming cost V 4 bases and J 4 bases; bases outside gene matches: 4. CDR1 is KGHDR and CDR2 is SFDVKD in the germline V gene. The CDR3 has 16 residues. The receptor was isolated from a male donor with ankylosing spondylitis. The chain links TRBV24-1 to TRBJ2-1, with 12 bases lining up with TRBD2. The specimen sequenced was blood, either unsorted or a sorted T cell fraction (not recorded which). This CDR3 reads CATSEGTSGPYNEQFF. CDR3 DNA: TGTGCCACCAGTGAGGGGACTAGCGGGCCATACAATGAGCAGTTCTTC.